The entry below gives a single T cell receptor (beta chain) sequence along with its context. Its antigen is not identified. The same CDR3 arises from other DNA sequences in this sample as well. V lost 1 base and J 1 base, leaving 4 bases between the germline ends. This CDR3 is built from 13 residues. CDR1 SGHTA and CDR2 FQGNSA come from the germline V gene. The sample belongs to a study of OX40 agonist ivuxolimab in advanced cancers. Study-wide context: Across the patients, intravenous ivuxolimab was delivered every 2 weeks at 0.01 to 10 mg/kg.

Sequencing was performed with immunoSEQ multiplex PCR; in TCRdb, only in-frame clones are kept and a portion is missing. The sample holds fewer than 130,000 clones, about 92% seen once. Study results and limitations: Dose levels from 0.1 to 3.0 mg/kg saw CD4+ and CD8+ blood T cells expand clonally by week 6. Among T cells, CD8+ cells averaged more expanded clones than CD4+ cells.

V is TRBV7-2 and J is TRBJ1-1; D uncertain. The TCR comes from an adult with an advanced solid tumor such as melanoma, head and neck, liver or kidney cancer. This sample comprised CD4+ or CD8+ T cells sorted from blood, obtained in a trial of the OX40 agonist ivuxolimab. The CDR3 region is CASSLGTNTEAFF. In DNA, the CDR3 is TGTGCCAGCAGCTTAGGTACGAACACTGAAGCTTTCTTT.